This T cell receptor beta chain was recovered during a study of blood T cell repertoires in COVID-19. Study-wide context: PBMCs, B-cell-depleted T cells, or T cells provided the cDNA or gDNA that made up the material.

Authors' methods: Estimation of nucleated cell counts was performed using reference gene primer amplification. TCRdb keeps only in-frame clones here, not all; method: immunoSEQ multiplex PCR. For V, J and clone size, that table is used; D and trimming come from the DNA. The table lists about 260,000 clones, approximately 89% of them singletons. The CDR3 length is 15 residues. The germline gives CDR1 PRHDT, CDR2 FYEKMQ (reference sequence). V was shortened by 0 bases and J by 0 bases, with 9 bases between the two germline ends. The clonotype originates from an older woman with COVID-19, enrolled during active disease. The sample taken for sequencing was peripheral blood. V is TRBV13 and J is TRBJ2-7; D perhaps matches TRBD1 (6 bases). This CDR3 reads CASSLGRDISYEQYF. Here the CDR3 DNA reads TGTGCCAGCAGCTTAGGCCGGGACATCTCCTACGAGCAGTACTTC. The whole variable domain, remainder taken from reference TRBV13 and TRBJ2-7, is AAGVIQSPRHLIKEKRETATLKCYPIPRHDTVYWYQQGPGQDPQFLISFYEKMQSDKGSIPDRFSAQQFSDYHSELNMSSLELGDSALYFCASSLGRDISYEQYFGPGTRLTVT.